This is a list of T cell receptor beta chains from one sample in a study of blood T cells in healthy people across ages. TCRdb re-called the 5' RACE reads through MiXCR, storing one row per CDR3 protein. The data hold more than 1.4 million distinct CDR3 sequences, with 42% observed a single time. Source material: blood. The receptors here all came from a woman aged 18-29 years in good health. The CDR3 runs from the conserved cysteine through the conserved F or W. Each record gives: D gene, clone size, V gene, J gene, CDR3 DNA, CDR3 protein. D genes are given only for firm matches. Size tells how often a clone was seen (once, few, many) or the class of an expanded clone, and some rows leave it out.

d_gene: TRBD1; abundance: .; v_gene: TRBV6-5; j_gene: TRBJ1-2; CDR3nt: TGTGCCAGCAGTTACTCGCCCAGGGGGTATGGCTACACCTTC; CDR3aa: CASSYSPRGYGYTF
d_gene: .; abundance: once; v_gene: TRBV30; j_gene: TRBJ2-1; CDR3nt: TGTGCCTGGAGTGTCGGTTGTTACGAGCAGTTCTTC; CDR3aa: CAWSVGCYEQFF
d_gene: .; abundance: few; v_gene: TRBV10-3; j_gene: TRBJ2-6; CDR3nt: TGTGCCGTAACAGGTAGTGGGGCCAACGTCCTGACTTTC; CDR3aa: CAVTGSGANVLTF
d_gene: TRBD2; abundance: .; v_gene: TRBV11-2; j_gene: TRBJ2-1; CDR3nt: TGTGCCAGCAGCTTAGGGTATCTAGCGGGCTGGAATGAGCAGTTCTTC; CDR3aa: CASSLGYLAGWNEQFF
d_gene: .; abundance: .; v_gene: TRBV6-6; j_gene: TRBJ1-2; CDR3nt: TGTGCCGGCAGTTCCGAGGACAGATATGGCTACACCTTC; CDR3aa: CAGSSEDRYGYTF
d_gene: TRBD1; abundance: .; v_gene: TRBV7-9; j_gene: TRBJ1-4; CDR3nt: TGTGCCAGCAGCTTCGACAGGGAGGGTAGAGCTAATGAAAAACTGTTTTTT; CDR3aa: CASSFDREGRANEKLFF
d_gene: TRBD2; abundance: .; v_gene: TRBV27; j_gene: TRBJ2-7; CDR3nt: TGTGCCAGCAGTTTATCTCCTAGCGGGGTGTACCCCAATGAGCAGTACTTC; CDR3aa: CASSLSPSGVYPNEQYF
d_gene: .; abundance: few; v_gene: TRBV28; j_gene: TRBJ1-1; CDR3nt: TGTGCCAGCATGTTGGCGAACACTGAAGCTTTCTTT; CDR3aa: CASMLANTEAFF
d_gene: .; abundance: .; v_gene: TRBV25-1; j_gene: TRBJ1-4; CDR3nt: TGTGCCAGCACCGGGGGGATGACTAATGAAAAACTGTTTTTT; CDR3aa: CASTGGMTNEKLFF
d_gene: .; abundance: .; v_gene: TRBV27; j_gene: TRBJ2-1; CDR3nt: TGTGCCAGCAGTTGGTCAGCGGCCTTCTCCTACAATGAGCAGTTCTTC; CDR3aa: CASSWSAAFSYNEQFF
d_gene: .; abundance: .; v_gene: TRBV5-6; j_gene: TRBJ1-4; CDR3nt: TGTGCCAGCAGCTCAGAGACACGTCTCTGGTCTAATGAAAAACTGTTTTTT; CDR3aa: CASSSETRLWSNEKLFF
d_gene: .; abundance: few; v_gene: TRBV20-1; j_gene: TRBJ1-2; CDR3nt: TGCAGTGCTAGACCAACCGGGGGGGGCGGGTATGGCTACACCTTC; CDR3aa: CSARPTGGGGYGYTF
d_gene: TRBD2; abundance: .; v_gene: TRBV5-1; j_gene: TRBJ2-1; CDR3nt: TGCGCCAGCAGCTCTAAGTCGACTAGCGGGAGAGAGAATGAGCAGTTCTTC; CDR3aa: CASSSKSTSGRENEQFF
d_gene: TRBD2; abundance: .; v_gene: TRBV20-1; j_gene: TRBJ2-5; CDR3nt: TGCAGTGCTAGAGATCTAGCGGGAGGGCCGGAAGAGACCCAGTACTTC; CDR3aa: CSARDLAGGPEETQYF
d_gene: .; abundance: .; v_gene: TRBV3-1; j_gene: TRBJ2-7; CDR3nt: TGTGCCAGCAGCCTGGGGGTGCTTACTAACAATGAGCAGTACTTC; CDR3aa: CASSLGVLTNNEQYF
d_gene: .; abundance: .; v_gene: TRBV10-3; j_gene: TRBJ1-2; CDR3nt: TGTGCCATCAGTGAGTCGGATTATCGGGCCGGCTACACCTTC; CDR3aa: CAISESDYRAGYTF
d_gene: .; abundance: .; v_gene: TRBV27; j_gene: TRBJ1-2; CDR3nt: TGTGCCAGCAGTTTATCCCTCGTGACAGGCCTCTTCTATGGCTACACCTTC; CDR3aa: CASSLSLVTGLFYGYTF
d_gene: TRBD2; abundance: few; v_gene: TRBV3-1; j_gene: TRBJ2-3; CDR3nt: TGTGCCAGCAGCCCCCAACTAGCGGGGGTCACAGATACGCAGTATTTT; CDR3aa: CASSPQLAGVTDTQYF